This passage covers 2 T cell receptor beta chains from one sample sequenced in a study of blood T cell repertoires in COVID-19. Clones were sequenced by immunoSEQ multiplex PCR, and TCRdb holds only the in-frame ones, with some missing. This table has around 300,000 clones, around four fifths appearing once. Sequencing was performed on peripheral blood. All receptors come from a man aged 25 to 40 with active or convalescent COVID-19.

The V and J genes are TRBV7-6 and TRBJ2-1; TRBD2 matches at 9 bases. J was trimmed by 10 bases and V by 5 bases; bases with no gene match: 9. From germline, CDR1 is SGHVS and CDR2 FNYEAQ. The CDR3 runs to 14 residues. As DNA, the CDR3 is TGTGCCAGCAGCGCCGGACTAGCGCGAGCCGAGCAGTTCTTC. It codes for CASSAGLARAEQFF.

The chain combines TRBV6-1 with TRBJ2-7; no definite D call. V lost 2 bases to trimming and J lost 3 bases, with 8 bases between them. The CDR3 runs to 13 residues. Germline values: CDR1 MNHNS, CDR2 SASEGT. This CDR3 is CASSESSLYEQYF. The CDR3, as DNA: TGTGCCAGCAGTGAATCAAGCCTCTACGAGCAGTACTTC.